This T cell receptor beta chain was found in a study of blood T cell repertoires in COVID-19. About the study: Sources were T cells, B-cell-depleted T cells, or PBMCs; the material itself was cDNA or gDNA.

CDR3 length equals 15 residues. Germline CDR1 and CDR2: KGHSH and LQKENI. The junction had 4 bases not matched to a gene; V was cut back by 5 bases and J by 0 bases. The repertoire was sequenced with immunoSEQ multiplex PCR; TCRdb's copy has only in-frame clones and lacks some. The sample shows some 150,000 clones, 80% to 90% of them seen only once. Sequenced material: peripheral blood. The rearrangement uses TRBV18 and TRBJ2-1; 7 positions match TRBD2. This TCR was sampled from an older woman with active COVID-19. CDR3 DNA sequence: TGTGCCAGCTCATCGAGGACTAGCTCCTACAATGAGCAGTTCTTC. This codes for CASSSRTSSYNEQFF.